The 32 T cell receptor beta chains in this list originate from one sample, sequenced in a study of identical twins. From the 5' RACE reads, TCRdb called clonotypes with MiXCR, one entry per CDR3 protein. The table has 400,000 to 550,000 distinct CDR3 sequences, 20% to 30% seen once; the top ten hold 2.9%. Another study also made use of these data, one on T cells expressing NK-cell markers.

Sequencing was done on a sample of CD4+ T cells sorted from blood. These receptors all stem from a woman between 18 and 29 years old in good health.

The V gene is TRBV9, the J gene TRBJ2-1; 12 bases fit TRBD2. The CDR3 totals 15 residues. V dropped 0 bases and J dropped 8; count of bases not matched to a gene: 3. Germline loops: CDR1 SGDLS, CDR2 YYNGEE. The CDR3 sequence: CASSVGLAGGYEQFF. CDR3 nucleotide sequence: TGTGCCAGCAGCGTAGGGCTAGCGGGAGGGTATGAGCAGTTCTTC.

This chain joins TRBV18 and TRBJ2-1; no firm D call. The ends were cut back, 8 bases at V and 6 bases at J, with 11 bases in the middle. The germline V gene has CDR1 KGHSH and CDR2 LQKENI. CDR3 length: 12 residues. CDR3 loop: CASTPLGNEQFF. For the CDR3, the DNA is TGTGCCAGCACTCCGTTGGGCAATGAGCAGTTCTTC.

This clonotype was counted a few times. The rearrangement uses TRBV29-1 and TRBJ1-4, with unresolved D. The V and J ends lost 3 bases and 7 bases respectively, with 15 bases between them. The CDR3 spans 14 residues. From germline, CDR1 is SQVTM and CDR2 ANQGSEA. The CDR3 region has the DNA TGCAGCGTTGAGTTGGCCCTGGGAAGTGAAAAACTGTTTTTT. Translating gives CSVELALGSEKLFF.

This clonotype was recorded a few times. V and J are TRBV12-5 and TRBJ2-1, with TRBD1 matching over 9 bases. Germline V gene sequence: CDR1 LGHNT, CDR2 FRNRAP. The CDR3 has 15 residues. J lost 6 bases, V lost 5 bases, and 8 bases had no gene match. CDR3 coding DNA: TGTGCTAGTGGTCCGCCGGGACAGGGACGCAATGAGCAGTTCTTC. This encodes CASGPPGQGRNEQFF.

This clonotype was detected only a few times. The chain is built from TRBV5-1 and TRBJ2-3; D is uncertain. The CDR3 is 12 residues long. Germline lookup yields CDR1 SGHRS and CDR2 YFSETQ. V lost 6 bases to trimming and J lost 6 bases, with 11 bases between them. CDR3 loop: CASIFARDTQYF. The CDR3 nucleotides are TGCGCCAGCATCTTTGCGCGGGATACGCAGTATTTT. Full variable domain (outside the CDR3, taken from reference TRBV5-1 and TRBJ2-3): KAGVTQTPRYLIKTRGQQVTLSCSPISGHRSVSWYQQTPGQGLQFLFEYFSETQRNKGNFPGRFSGRQFSNSRSEMNVSTLELGDSALYLCASIFARDTQYFGPGTRLTVL.

This clonotype was recorded a few times. The rearrangement uses TRBV27 and TRBJ1-6, with D perhaps matching TRBD1 (5 bases). Trimming took 4 bases from V and 8 from J, leaving 12 bases between them. Per the germline V gene, CDR1 is MNHEY and CDR2 is SMNVEV (reference sequence). This CDR3 is built from 14 residues. CDR3 loop: CASSYRTTHSPLHF. DNA of the CDR3: TGTGCCAGCAGTTATCGGACAACGCATTCACCCCTCCACTTT.

The CDR3 DNA sequence: TGTGCCACCAGTGATCCCACAGCTACCGGGGAGCTGTTTTTT. Translating gives CATSDPTATGELFF. This rearrangement joins TRBV24-1 to TRBJ2-2, with D unresolved. CDR1 KGHDR and CDR2 SFDVKD come from the germline V gene. The CDR3 is 14 amino acids. Between the trimmed V and J ends, which lost 3 bases and 5 bases, there was a span of 9 bases.

V usage is TRBV12-3 or TRBV12-4 and J usage is TRBJ1-2; D gene ambiguous. The CDR3 runs 14 residues. The V and J ends lost 5 bases and 4 bases respectively, with 14 bases between them. CDR3: CASSPRGWAYGYTF. CDR3 DNA sequence: TGTGCCAGCAGTCCTCGAGGATGGGCCTATGGCTACACCTTC.

This clonotype has more than one count but fewer than ten. The V and J genes are TRBV7-9 and TRBJ2-7; no clear D gene. The CDR3 has 12 amino acids. V gave up 3 bases and J gave up 3 bases, with 6 bases separating them. Germline loops: CDR1 SEHNR, CDR2 FQNEAQ (reference sequence). As DNA, the CDR3 is TGTGCCAGCAGCTTCGGCCTCTACGAGCAGTACTTC. It is translated as CASSFGLYEQYF.

The rearrangement joins TRBV3-1 to TRBJ1-1, with D unresolved. This CDR3 region has 14 residues. Between the trimmed V and J ends, which lost 0 bases and 1 base, there was a span of 6 bases. The germline V gene encodes CDR1 LGHDT and CDR2 YNNKEL (reference sequence). As DNA, the CDR3 is TGTGCCAGCAGCCAAGAAGACACGAACACTGAAGCTTTCTTT. Its protein product is CASSQEDTNTEAFF.

The chain uses TRBV6-5 and TRBJ1-2; 7 positions match TRBD1. The CDR3 spans 14 residues. Looked up from germline, CDR1 is MNHEY and CDR2 is SVGAGI. The V and J ends lost 2 bases and 3 bases, in that order; junction bases with no gene match: 3. Here the CDR3 DNA reads TGTGCCAGCAGTTACAGCGACAGGGACTATGGCTACACCTTC. As protein: CASSYSDRDYGYTF.

The chain is built from TRBV4-3 and TRBJ2-2, with 12 positions matching TRBD2. The CDR3 has 16 amino acids. Germline CDR1 reads LGHNA; CDR2 reads YSLEER. Trimming removed 1 base from V and 6 bases from J; junction bases left unmatched: 3. The CDR3 loop reads CASSQGGLAGPGELFF. CDR3 coding DNA: TGCGCCAGCAGCCAAGGTGGACTAGCGGGACCCGGGGAGCTGTTTTTT.

This clonotype occurred a few times. The rearrangement joins TRBV20-1 to TRBJ2-6; D gene ambiguous. CDR1 DFQATT and CDR2 SNEGSKA come from the germline V gene (reference sequence). This CDR3 is 13 amino acids long. Between the trimmed V and J ends, which lost 7 bases and 0 bases, there was a span of 7 bases. CDR3 loop: CSVQDSGANVLTF. Written as DNA, the CDR3 is TGCAGTGTCCAGGACTCTGGGGCCAACGTCCTGACTTTC.

This clonotype was detected a few times. This sequence joins TRBV4-3 and TRBJ2-5; 8 bases fit TRBD2. CDR1 and CDR2 (germline): LGHNA, YSLEER. The J segment lost 4 bases and the V segment lost 5 bases, leaving 3 bases of the junction unmatched. CDR3 length: 13 amino acids. DNA of the CDR3: TGCGCCAGCAGCGCTCTAGCGGGAGAGACCCAGTACTTC. Its translation: CASSALAGETQYF.

This clonotype was counted only a few times. This chain connects TRBV7-9 to TRBJ2-2; no definite D call. V was shortened by 2 bases and J by 2 bases, with 9 bases between the two germline ends. This CDR3 is 15 amino acids long. Germline CDR1 reads SEHNR; CDR2 reads FQNEAQ (reference sequence). The CDR3 here is CASSLKRVNTGELFF. For the CDR3, the DNA is TGTGCCAGCAGCTTAAAACGCGTAAACACCGGGGAGCTGTTTTTT.

The V and J genes are TRBV10-2 and TRBJ2-1; D is uncertain. Trimming shortened V by 8 bases and J by 10 bases, and 12 bases separated the two germline ends. The CDR3 extends over 11 amino acids. In germline, CDR1 is WSHSY, CDR2 SAAADI. The CDR3 protein is CASLDIREQFF. The DNA of the CDR3 is TGCGCCAGCCTTGACATTAGGGAGCAGTTCTTC.

This clonotype was seen only a few times. This chain joins TRBV7-2 and TRBJ2-1; D is unresolved. Trimming pared 3 bases from V and 9 bases from J, leaving 12 bases between. CDR1 is SGHTA, CDR2 FQGNSA, per germline. CDR3 length equals 13 residues. DNA for the CDR3: TGTGCCAGCAGCTTGGGCCAGGTCGGTGAGCAGTTCTTC. This translates into CASSLGQVGEQFF.

This clonotype appeared a single time. The J gene is TRBJ2-7, the V gene TRBV20-1; tentatively, D is TRBD1 or TRBD2 (5 bases each). From germline, CDR1 is DFQATT and CDR2 SNEGSKA (reference sequence). With 1 base removed from V and 2 bases from J, the gap between germline ends came to 12 bases. The CDR3 covers 14 residues. CDR3 sequence: CSARGGSPPYEQYF. As DNA, the CDR3 is TGCAGTGCTAGAGGGGGGTCCCCCCCCTACGAGCAGTACTTC.

The chain links TRBV12-3 or TRBV12-4 to TRBJ1-1; no definite D call. V gave up 7 bases and J gave up 5 bases, with 14 bases separating them. CDR3 length: 13 amino acids. The CDR3 is CASTLLEGTEAFF. The CDR3 DNA is TGTGCCAGCACTCTGCTCGAGGGAACTGAAGCTTTCTTT.

With regard to this clonotype: A much more abundant neighbour one base away suggests this may be a read error. The V and J genes are TRBV18 and TRBJ2-1; D is ambiguous. This CDR3 contains 15 residues. The V gene lost 3 bases and the J gene lost 0 bases, with 9 bases spanning the gap. CDR1 is KGHSH and CDR2 is LQKENI in the germline V gene. As DNA, the CDR3 is TGTGCCAGCTCACCTAGCCGGAGCTCCTACAATGAGCAGTTCTTC. Translation gives CASSPSRSSYNEQFF.

In its sample, this clonotype was seen a few times. The chain links TRBV2 to TRBJ1-1, with 11 bases fitting TRBD1. Unmatched junction bases numbered 11, after V lost 11 bases and J lost 0 bases. The length of the CDR3 is 16 residues. The V gene's germline CDR1 is SNHLY and CDR2 FYNNEI. The CDR3 spells CAGSRDRGYMNTEAFF. DNA of the CDR3: TGTGCCGGAAGCCGGGACAGGGGGTATATGAACACTGAAGCTTTCTTT.

This chain links TRBV11-2 with TRBJ2-1; 10 positions match TRBD2. The CDR3 sequence is 14 residues long. Germline CDR1 SGHAT, CDR2 FQNNGV. J gave up 9 bases and V 3 bases, and 5 bases lay outside the gene matches. CDR3 region: CASSLSGRASEQFF. CDR3 DNA sequence: TGTGCCAGCAGCTTGAGCGGGAGGGCCAGTGAGCAGTTCTTC.

Only a few counts were recorded for this clonotype. CDR3 protein: CATSDLLLRRGTGELFF. CDR3 coding DNA: TGTGCCACCTCCGACCTGTTGCTAAGGAGGGGCACCGGGGAGCTGTTTTTT. The rearrangement joins TRBV10-3 to TRBJ2-2; D may be TRBD2 (6 bases). The germline gives CDR1 ENHRY, CDR2 SYGVKD. This CDR3 region has 17 residues. V lost 10 bases, J lost 4 bases, and 25 bases lay in between.

As DNA, the CDR3 is TGTGCCAGCAGCCAAGGTGGGTCTCACGGCTACACCTTC. As protein: CASSQGGSHGYTF. The chain recombines TRBV3-1 with TRBJ1-2; D remains unclear. With 1 base removed from V and 8 bases from J, the gap between germline ends came to 11 bases. CDR3 length: 13 amino acids. Germline assignment: CDR1 LGHDT and CDR2 YNNKEL (reference sequence).

This clonotype was observed a handful of times. In DNA, the CDR3 is TGTGCCAGCAGTTTAGCGCAGGGAGGCGAGCAGTACTTC. Its translation is CASSLAQGGEQYF. This sequence joins TRBV12-3 or TRBV12-4 and TRBJ2-7; possible D gene TRBD2, 6 bases. The germline V and J ends were trimmed by 0 bases and 6 bases, with 9 bases remaining between them. The CDR3 is 13 amino acids.

This rearrangement joins TRBV7-2 to TRBJ1-4; tentatively, D is TRBD1 (5 bases). The CDR3 runs to 15 residues. Looked up from germline, CDR1 is SGHTA and CDR2 is FQGNSA. V dropped 5 bases and J dropped 8 bases, with 18 bases sitting between them. In DNA, the CDR3 is TGTGCCAGCAGCACCCGGGGGGGGGGTGGAGAAAAACTGTTTTTT. It yields the protein CASSTRGGGGEKLFF.

This clonotype was seen a handful of times. The V gene is TRBV20-1, the J gene TRBJ2-5; D call uncertain. This CDR3 is built from 12 residues. CDR1 is DFQATT and CDR2 is SNEGSKA in the germline V gene (reference sequence). Trimming left V 3 bases short and J 0 bases short, with 5 bases between. The CDR3 sequence is CSARPYQETQYF. The CDR3 DNA is TGCAGTGCTAGGCCATACCAAGAGACCCAGTACTTC.

This chain joins TRBV12-3 or TRBV12-4 and TRBJ1-5; D call uncertain. The CDR3 extends over 14 amino acids. V dropped 7 bases and J dropped 0 bases, with 10 bases sitting between them. The CDR3 sequence: CASKRTDSNQPQHF. The CDR3 DNA reads TGTGCCAGCAAACGGACGGATAGCAATCAGCCCCAGCATTTT.

The J gene is TRBJ1-1, the V gene TRBV19, with a possible D match to TRBD1 (5 bases). The CDR3 spans 15 residues. V was trimmed by 6 bases and J by 9 bases, leaving 23 bases between them. From germline, CDR1 is LNHDA and CDR2 SQIVND (reference sequence). The CDR3 loop reads CASSPIPVGTIKAFF. The CDR3 DNA sequence: TGTGCCAGTAGCCCCATCCCAGTCGGGACCATAAAAGCTTTCTTT.

V gene TRBV15 combines with J gene TRBJ1-2; D may be TRBD1 (6 bases). With 4 bases removed from V and 7 bases from J, the gap between germline ends came to 19 bases. This CDR3 spans 15 amino acids. Germline CDR1 LNHNV, CDR2 YYDKDF (reference sequence). CDR3 region: CATSIDRQKLVGYTF. CDR3 sequence (DNA): TGTGCCACCAGCATAGACAGGCAGAAGTTGGTTGGCTACACCTTC.

This clonotype was found a few times. The chain employs TRBV6-5 and TRBJ1-2, with 9 nucleotides matching TRBD1. The germline CDR1 and CDR2 sequences are MNHEY and SVGAGI. Trimming cost V 5 bases and J 3 bases; bases outside gene matches: 7. CDR3 length: 15 residues. This CDR3 is CASSNRDRAHYGYTF. CDR3 coding DNA: TGTGCCAGCAGTAACCGGGACAGGGCCCACTATGGCTACACCTTC.

J is TRBJ2-7 and V is TRBV20-1; D is uncertain. V was cut by 1 base and J by 6 bases, with 4 bases left in between. The CDR3 has 10 amino acids. Germline CDR1 and CDR2: DFQATT and SNEGSKA (reference sequence). The CDR3 sequence: CSARASEQYF. CDR3 in DNA: TGCAGTGCTAGAGCTAGCGAGCAGTACTTC.